This entry describes one T cell receptor beta chain. Its antigen is currently unknown. The donor cohort consisted entirely of Caucasian adults residing in Nashville, Tennessee. These data originate in a study of shared clonotypes between healthy human individuals. Across the whole study: Contributing individuals were a couple of females and three males aged 18 to 49. Three plates each covered CD4 naive and memory; CD8 naive two, CD8 memory one.

Using immunoSEQ multiplex PCR, the repertoire was profiled, and TCRdb retains in-frame clones only, with some absent. The data contain about 2.4 million clones, around 94% of them singletons. Study results and limitations: Sorted-subset sequencing was shown by rarefaction to be incomplete despite large depth.

Sequences were obtained from naive CD4+ T cells sorted from blood. The subset here: CD45RA+ positively selected. The clonotype comes from a man aged 18 to 29 in good health.

Here the CDR3 reads CASSPENRVGSFF. DNA of the CDR3: TGTGCCAGCAGCCCGGAAAACAGGGTAGGGTCTTTCTTT. The chain joins TRBV21-1 to TRBJ1-1; the listed D gene, TRBD1, was not tested against the DNA. TRBV21-1 is a recognized pseudogene. The length of the CDR3 is 13 residues.